This T cell receptor (beta chain) was found in a study of lymphopenia after photon versus proton radiotherapy. The assay was immunoSEQ multiplex PCR, and TCRdb's table has in-frame clones only and misses some. The sample contains 65,000 to 70,000 clones, roughly 91% of which appear only once. CDR1 is MDHEN and CDR2 is SYDVKM in the germline V gene. This CDR3 region has 14 residues. Trimming removed 5 bases from V and 3 bases from J; junction bases left unmatched: 3. The sample consisted of peripheral blood, taken from a patient treated with photon-based radiotherapy. The chain couples TRBV28 to TRBJ1-5; 8 bases fit TRBD1. This TCR was recovered from a woman between 65 and 79 years old with pancreatic cancer. CDR3 in DNA: TGTGCCAGCAGTGGGACAGGCCCCAATCAGCCCCAGCATTTT. Translating it yields CASSGTGPNQPQHF.